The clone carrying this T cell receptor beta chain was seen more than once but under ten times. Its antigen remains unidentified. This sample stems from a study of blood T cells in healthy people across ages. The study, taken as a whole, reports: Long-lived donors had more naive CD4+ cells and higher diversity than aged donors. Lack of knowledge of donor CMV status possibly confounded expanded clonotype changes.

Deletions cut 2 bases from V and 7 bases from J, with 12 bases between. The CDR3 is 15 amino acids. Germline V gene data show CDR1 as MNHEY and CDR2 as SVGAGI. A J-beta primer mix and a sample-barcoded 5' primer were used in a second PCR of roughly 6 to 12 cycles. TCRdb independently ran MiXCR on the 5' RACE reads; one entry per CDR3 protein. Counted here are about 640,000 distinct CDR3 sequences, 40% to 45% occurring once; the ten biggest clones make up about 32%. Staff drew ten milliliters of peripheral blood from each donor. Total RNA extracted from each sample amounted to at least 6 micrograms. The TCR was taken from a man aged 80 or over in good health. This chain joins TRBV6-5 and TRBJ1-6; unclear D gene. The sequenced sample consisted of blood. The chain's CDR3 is CASSYQSGINSPLHF. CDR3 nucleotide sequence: TGTGCCAGCAGTTACCAGTCAGGCATCAATTCACCCCTCCACTTT.